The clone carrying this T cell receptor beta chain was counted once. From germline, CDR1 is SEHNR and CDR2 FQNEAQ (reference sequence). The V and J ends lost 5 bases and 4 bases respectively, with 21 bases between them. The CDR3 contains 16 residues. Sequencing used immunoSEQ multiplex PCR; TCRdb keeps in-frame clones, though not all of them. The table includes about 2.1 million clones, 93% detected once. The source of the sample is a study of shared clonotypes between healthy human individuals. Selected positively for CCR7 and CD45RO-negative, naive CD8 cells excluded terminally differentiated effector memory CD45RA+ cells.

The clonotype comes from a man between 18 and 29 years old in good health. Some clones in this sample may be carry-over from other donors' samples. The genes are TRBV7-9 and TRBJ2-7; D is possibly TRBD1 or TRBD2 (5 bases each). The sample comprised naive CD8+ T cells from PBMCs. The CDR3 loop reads CASSPRGGPSSYEQYF. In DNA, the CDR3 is TGTGCCAGCAGCCCACGGGGCGGGCCATCTTCTTACGAGCAGTACTTC.